The 3 T cell receptor beta chains listed next were all sequenced from one sample in a study of blood T cell repertoires in COVID-19. The method was immunoSEQ multiplex PCR; TCRdb's version includes in-frame clones alone and lacks a portion of them. This table holds some 120,000 clones, around 78% found once. The sample consisted of peripheral blood. The receptors were gathered from a man aged 30 to 45 with acute or convalescent COVID-19.

This chain joins TRBV7-3 and TRBJ1-6; D not certain. Trimming pared 5 bases from V and 0 bases from J, leaving 8 bases between. The CDR3 contains 15 residues. Germline CDR1 SGHTA, CDR2 FQGTGA. CDR3 nucleotide sequence: TGTGCCAGCAGCCTCCATAGCTCCTATAATTCACCCCTCCACTTT. Translated, it gives CASSLHSSYNSPLHF. Looking up the rest from reference TRBV7-3 and TRBJ1-6 gives the full variable domain: GAGVSQTPSNKVTEKGKYVELRCDPISGHTALYWYRQSLGQGPEFLIYFQGTGAADDSGLPNDRFFAVRPEGSVSTLKIQRTERGDSAVYLCASSLHSSYNSPLHFGNGTRLTVT.

This clone was detected a few times. CDR3 sequence reads: CAIGQGSSPLHF. DNA of the CDR3: TGTGCCATCGGGCAGGGCAGTTCACCCCTCCACTTT. The V and J genes are TRBV10-3 and TRBJ1-6; D may be TRBD1 (5 bases). The CDR3 extends over 12 amino acids. The V end was cut by 8 bases, the J end by 9 bases, with 11 bases between. Germline V lookup: CDR1 ENHRY, CDR2 SYGVKD.

The genes are TRBV13 and TRBJ2-2; 8 bases are shared with TRBD2. In germline, CDR1 is PRHDT, CDR2 FYEKMQ (reference sequence). V shed 1 base, J shed 0 bases, and the junction held 10 bases outside the gene matches. CDR3 length: 19 residues. In nucleotides, the CDR3 is TGTGCCAGCAGCTTAGTAAGGAGCGGGAGAGACTCGAACACCGGGGAGCTGTTTTTT. Its translation is CASSLVRSGRDSNTGELFF.